This T cell receptor beta chain was retrieved from a study of OX40 agonist ivuxolimab in advanced cancers. Regarding the study as a whole: Clonal expansion from baseline to week 6 occurred in both CD4+ and CD8+ T cells.

Data came from immunoSEQ multiplex PCR; TCRdb stores just in-frame clones and leaves some out. The table includes around 150,000 clones, 85% to 95% detected once. Germline V lookup: CDR1 MDHEN, CDR2 SYDVKM. The CDR3 is 14 residues long. The J segment lost 5 bases and the V segment lost 6 bases, leaving 9 bases of the junction unmatched. Worth noting for this clone: No antigen is known for it.

Sequenced here: CD4+ or CD8+ T cells sorted from blood, sampled in a trial of the OX40 agonist ivuxolimab. The clonotype originates from an adult with an advanced solid tumor such as melanoma, head and neck, liver or kidney cancer. The chain carries TRBV28 and TRBJ1-2; 7 bases are a match to TRBD1. CDR3 nucleotide sequence: TGTGCCAGCAGCACGCGGGACAGTCGGTATGGCTACACCTTC. Translating it yields CASSTRDSRYGYTF.